These T cell receptor beta chains were read from a single sample in a study of response to subunit inactivated influenza vaccine. MiXCR was run by TCRdb on the RT-PCR reads, yielding one entry per CDR3 protein. The table lists roughly 550,000 distinct CDR3 sequences, roughly a quarter of them singletons. The data also belong to a second study, concerning T cells expressing NK-cell markers.

The input for sequencing was CD4+ T cells sorted from PBMCs, taken 11 to 12 days after vaccination. These receptors all come from a man in his fifties or sixties who received an inactivated influenza vaccine. CDR3s include the opening cysteine and the closing phenylalanine or tryptophan.

V gene: TRBV5-1; J gene: TRBJ1-2; CDR3 protein: CASSLELLGNYGYTF
V gene: TRBV5-1; J gene: TRBJ2-5; CDR3 protein: CASSMEGLAGGGTQYF
V gene: TRBV5-6; J gene: TRBJ2-2; CDR3 protein: CASTPGGNRVAGELFF
V gene: TRBV7-2; J gene: TRBJ2-4; CDR3 protein: CASSPGLAKNIQYF
V gene: TRBV28; J gene: TRBJ2-7; CDR3 protein: CASSRFGYTGPYEQYF
V gene: TRBV6-1; J gene: TRBJ1-1; CDR3 protein: CASRPGSLNTEAFF
V gene: TRBV6-6; J gene: TRBJ2-7; CDR3 protein: CASSESGYEQYF
V gene: TRBV5-1; J gene: TRBJ1-3; CDR3 protein: CASSGQGFTGNTIYF
V gene: TRBV27; J gene: TRBJ2-3; CDR3 protein: CASSLAVNTDTQYF
V gene: TRBV4-1; J gene: TRBJ1-4; CDR3 protein: CASSQDPPGRLFF
V gene: TRBV10-3; J gene: TRBJ2-3; CDR3 protein: CAISGSLAGDTQYF
V gene: TRBV3-1; J gene: TRBJ2-7; CDR3 protein: CASSQGSPGAGPYEQYF
V gene: TRBV2; J gene: TRBJ2-5; CDR3 protein: CASSENREETQYF
V gene: TRBV12-3/TRBV12-4; J gene: TRBJ1-2; CDR3 protein: CASSLEGGHGYTF
V gene: TRBV10-3; J gene: TRBJ2-3; CDR3 protein: CAISEWKDLFTDTQYF
V gene: TRBV29-1; J gene: TRBJ2-4; CDR3 protein: CSPCWDRGHEAKNIQYF
V gene: TRBV4-1; J gene: TRBJ2-1; CDR3 protein: CASSHRQGRYNEQFF
V gene: TRBV27; J gene: TRBJ2-2; CDR3 protein: CASSASGGAGELFF
V gene: TRBV6-1; J gene: TRBJ2-1; CDR3 protein: CASRTTLTSGRYNEQFF
V gene: TRBV7-2; J gene: TRBJ2-7; CDR3 protein: CASSLRTSGRYEQYF
V gene: TRBV5-5; J gene: TRBJ2-3; CDR3 protein: CASSLSLSLGTDTQYF
V gene: TRBV29-1; J gene: TRBJ2-7; CDR3 protein: CSVEDHGGTYEQYF
V gene: TRBV12-3/TRBV12-4; J gene: TRBJ2-5; CDR3 protein: CASSIGQGETQYF
V gene: TRBV20-1; J gene: TRBJ2-7; CDR3 protein: CSARRPRREQYF
V gene: TRBV2; J gene: TRBJ2-5; CDR3 protein: CASRKDRQETQYF
V gene: TRBV5-5; J gene: TRBJ2-3; CDR3 protein: CASTGVWGGSTDTQYF
V gene: TRBV12-3/TRBV12-4; J gene: TRBJ1-1; CDR3 protein: CASIRDRSNTEAFF
V gene: TRBV28; J gene: TRBJ2-3; CDR3 protein: CASSSPATQYF
V gene: TRBV29-1; J gene: TRBJ2-2; CDR3 protein: CSVSGLAETNTGELFF
V gene: TRBV7-2; J gene: TRBJ2-5; CDR3 protein: CASSSDWGGTQETQYF
V gene: TRBV7-2; J gene: TRBJ2-2; CDR3 protein: CASSNGVLNTGELFF
V gene: TRBV7-3; J gene: TRBJ2-1; CDR3 protein: CASSLTSPNEQFF
V gene: TRBV20-1; J gene: TRBJ2-5; CDR3 protein: CSARSSSGLAGETQYF
V gene: TRBV6-6; J gene: TRBJ1-5; CDR3 protein: CASNPLGSQPQHF
V gene: TRBV28; J gene: TRBJ2-3; CDR3 protein: CASRGLDTQYF
V gene: TRBV5-6; J gene: TRBJ1-4; CDR3 protein: CASSPGPGEDEKLFF
V gene: TRBV6-1; J gene: TRBJ2-7; CDR3 protein: CASSPWDRVYEQYF
V gene: TRBV28; J gene: TRBJ2-3; CDR3 protein: CASALGGGTDTQYF
V gene: TRBV6-2/TRBV6-3; J gene: TRBJ2-4; CDR3 protein: CASSRDSPAKNIQYF
V gene: TRBV7-3; J gene: TRBJ2-1; CDR3 protein: CASGLAGPHNEQFF
V gene: TRBV7-9; J gene: TRBJ2-7; CDR3 protein: CASSFESADYEQYF
V gene: TRBV10-3; J gene: TRBJ2-1; CDR3 protein: CAISPRTSGIYEQFF
V gene: TRBV20-1; J gene: TRBJ1-5; CDR3 protein: CSASSGGGRQPQHF
V gene: TRBV6-5; J gene: TRBJ1-1; CDR3 protein: CASSLRSTGSGTEAFF
V gene: TRBV30; J gene: TRBJ2-6; CDR3 protein: CACAEGANVLTF
V gene: TRBV29-1; J gene: TRBJ2-7; CDR3 protein: CSVSSGGFEQYF
V gene: TRBV7-9; J gene: TRBJ1-1; CDR3 protein: CASSRVSTTEAFF
V gene: TRBV12-3/TRBV12-4; J gene: TRBJ1-2; CDR3 protein: CASTHSQGAAYGYTF
V gene: TRBV12-3/TRBV12-4; J gene: TRBJ1-1; CDR3 protein: CASSTGPANPEAFF
V gene: TRBV10-3; J gene: TRBJ1-1; CDR3 protein: CAISESQEAFF
V gene: TRBV7-2; J gene: TRBJ2-7; CDR3 protein: CASSPSGQGFYEQYF
V gene: TRBV7-2; J gene: TRBJ1-6; CDR3 protein: CASSEDRGHPYNSPLHF
V gene: TRBV28; J gene: TRBJ2-1; CDR3 protein: CASSSTHSSGRVYNEQFF
V gene: TRBV20-1; J gene: TRBJ1-4; CDR3 protein: CSATKGPTNEKLFF
V gene: TRBV5-1; J gene: TRBJ1-5; CDR3 protein: CASSSSPGQGQPQHF
V gene: TRBV7-2; J gene: TRBJ1-2; CDR3 protein: CASTQGYGYTF
V gene: TRBV4-1; J gene: TRBJ1-4; CDR3 protein: CASRTREAATNEKLFF
V gene: TRBV12-3/TRBV12-4; J gene: TRBJ2-1; CDR3 protein: CASRGFGTSLSYNEQFF
V gene: TRBV7-3; J gene: TRBJ2-1; CDR3 protein: CASRLRLAGYRWEQFF
V gene: TRBV7-6; J gene: TRBJ2-5; CDR3 protein: CASSRTRGGGQETQYF